One TCR beta chain is described in this entry. Its antigen remains unknown. The sequenced template was cDNA made from the entire isolated RNA. Profiling relied on immunoSEQ multiplex PCR, and the TCRdb table lists in-frame clones only, not all of them. Of some 640,000 clones in the sample, about 14% were seen once. These data come from a study of beta chain features in type 1 diabetes. The wider study: Across the samples, approximately 110,000,000 sorted cells were examined in total.

Trimming left V 4 bases short and J 0 bases short, with 10 bases between. Germline CDR1 is SGHVS and CDR2 is FNYEAQ. CDR3 size: 15 residues. Study outcomes and limitations: Sequencing used cDNA, and cells with high TCR expression could therefore be over-represented. Researchers report that Type 1 diabetes patients had moderately but significantly shorter TCRB CDR3s across all four CD4+ subsets.

In total, each donor contributed a single heparinised blood draw that averaged about 110 mL. Central memory, naive, regulatory and stem cell-like memory CD4+ cells were sorted by CD45RO/CCR7/CD25/CD127/CD95/CD27. The chain links TRBV7-6 to TRBJ2-1; possibly TRBD2 for D (5 bases). The sequencing sample was made of naive CD4+ T cells from blood. This TCR derives from a man between 18 and 29 years old with type 1 diabetes. For the CDR3, the DNA is TGTGCCAGCAGCTCGTTAGCGACCTCCTACAATGAGCAGTTCTTC. It is translated as CASSSLATSYNEQFF.